This passage covers 17 T cell receptor beta chains from one sample sequenced in a study of beta chain features in type 1 diabetes. The isolated RNA, all of it, was reverse transcribed, so expressed TCRB transcripts were what got sequenced. The protocol was immunoSEQ multiplex PCR, while the TCRdb copy is restricted to in-frame clones and leaves out a portion. The table has hundreds of thousands of clones, 13% to 15% seen once. Sequencing was performed on naive CD4+ T cells from blood. The receptors stem from a woman aged 40 to 50 in good health.

V and J are TRBV4-1 and TRBJ2-5; D is perhaps TRBD2 (7 bases). This CDR3 has 16 amino acids. Trimming cost V 0 bases and J 6 bases, with 17 bases left between them. CDR1 and CDR2 from the germline V gene are MGHRA and YSYEKL. The CDR3 loop is CASSQDWGASGKTQYF. The CDR3 nucleotides read TGCGCCAGCAGCCAAGATTGGGGGGCTAGCGGTAAGACCCAGTACTTC.

In this sample, this clone turned up a few times. The chain combines TRBV9 with TRBJ2-1; 13 bases align to TRBD2. CDR1 and CDR2 from the germline V gene are SGDLS and YYNGEE. V shed 4 bases, J shed 5 bases, and the junction held 9 bases outside the gene matches. The CDR3 has 17 residues. The CDR3 sequence: CASSSPGTSGDNNEQFF. CDR3 DNA sequence: TGTGCCAGCAGCTCACCCGGGACTAGCGGGGATAACAATGAGCAGTTCTTC. The full variable domain, rest sourced from reference TRBV9 and TRBJ2-1, is DSGVTQTPKHLITATGQRVTLRCSPRSGDLSVYWYQQSLDQGLQFLIQYYNGEERAKGNILERFSAQQFPDLHSELNLSSLELGDSALYFCASSSPGTSGDNNEQFFGPGTRLTVL.

This clone has ten or more counts. This chain joins TRBV7-2 and TRBJ2-4, with 11 bases aligning to TRBD2. CDR1 and CDR2 from the germline V gene are SGHTA and FQGNSA. J lost 7 bases, V lost 2 bases, and 4 bases had no gene match. CDR3 length equals 15 residues. CDR3 in DNA: TGTGCCAGCAGCTTAACTCTAGCGGGGGGTAACATTCAGTACTTC. This gives the protein CASSLTLAGGNIQYF. Supplemented by reference TRBV7-2 and TRBJ2-4, the full variable domain reads GAGVSQSPSNKVTEKGKDVELRCDPISGHTALYWYRQSLGQGLEFLIYFQGNSAPDKSGLPSDRFSAERTGGSVSTLTIQRTQQEDSAVYLCASSLTLAGGNIQYFGAGTRLSVL.

The rearrangement uses TRBV7-9 and TRBJ2-3, with D maybe TRBD2 (7 bases). Trimming stripped 4 bases from V and 2 bases from J, with 10 bases between. The CDR3 length is 14 residues. Germline V gene data show CDR1 as SEHNR and CDR2 as FQNEAQ (reference sequence). This chain's CDR3 is CASSWAGATDTQYF. The DNA of the CDR3 is TGTGCCAGCAGCTGGGCGGGGGCCACAGATACGCAGTATTTT. The variable domain in full, with the rest retrieved from reference TRBV7-9 and TRBJ2-3, is DTGVSQNPRHKITKRGQNVTFRCDPISEHNRLYWYRQTLGQGPEFLTYFQNEAQLEKSRLLSDRFSAERPKGSFSTLEIQRTEQGDSAMYLCASSWAGATDTQYFGPGTRLTVL.

This clone was detected a few times. The CDR3 reads CASSAQGFAGADTQYF. The DNA of the CDR3 is TGTGCCAGCAGCGCTCAGGGTTTTGCGGGAGCAGATACGCAGTATTTT. J is TRBJ2-3 and V is TRBV7-2, with TRBD2 matching 7 bases. J was trimmed by 4 bases and V by 5 bases; bases with no gene match: 12. CDR1 is SGHTA, CDR2 FQGNSA, per germline. This CDR3 is 16 amino acids long.

This clone has more than one count but fewer than ten. This chain connects TRBV21-1 to TRBJ1-4. TRBV21-1 is a recognized pseudogene. The CDR3 is 8 residues long. DNA of the CDR3: TGTGCCACCTACTTTTTAATTTTT. Translating gives CATYFLIF.

The chain uses TRBV7-2 and TRBJ1-1; 7 bases agree with TRBD1. The germline gives CDR1 SGHTA, CDR2 FQGNSA. The CDR3 totals 14 residues. Unmatched junction bases numbered 8, after V lost 5 bases and J lost 5 bases. CDR3: CASSTRQGRTEAFF. CDR3 nucleotide sequence: TGTGCCAGCAGCACTAGACAGGGAAGAACTGAAGCTTTCTTT.

This sequence joins TRBV7-2 and TRBJ1-3; possible D gene TRBD1, 5 bases. This CDR3 has 19 residues. Germline CDR1 reads SGHTA; CDR2 reads FQGNSA. Trimming pared 3 bases from V and 7 bases from J, leaving 28 bases between. DNA for the CDR3: TGTGCCAGCAGCTTCGTGGCAGGGCTCTTACCCTCGCCTTTGAACACCATATATTTT. Protein sequence: CASSFVAGLLPSPLNTIYF. Variable domain in full (rest from reference TRBV7-2 and TRBJ1-3): GAGVSQSPSNKVTEKGKDVELRCDPISGHTALYWYRQSLGQGLEFLIYFQGNSAPDKSGLPSDRFSAERTGGSVSTLTIQRTQQEDSAVYLCASSFVAGLLPSPLNTIYFGEGSWLTVV.

This clone was seen a single time. V gene TRBV28 combines with J gene TRBJ1-2, with D possibly TRBD1 on 6 matching bases. CDR1 and CDR2 from the germline V gene are MDHEN and SYDVKM. V was pared by 8 bases and J by 6 bases, with 34 bases between. This CDR3 has 19 residues. CDR3 loop: CASWTSRAGTPGWGHGYTF. CDR3 in DNA: TGTGCCAGCTGGACCTCCCGAGCCGGGACACCCGGATGGGGGCATGGCTACACCTTC.

The chain has TRBV7-9 and TRBJ2-1; 15 nucleotides align to TRBD2. V shed 5 bases, J shed 6 bases, and the junction held 8 bases outside the gene matches. The length of the CDR3 is 17 residues. The germline CDR1 and CDR2 sequences are SEHNR and FQNEAQ (reference sequence). CDR3 DNA: TGTGCCAGCAGCCCCCGAGGGACTAGCGGGGGGCTCAATGAGCAGTTCTTC. This translates into CASSPRGTSGGLNEQFF.

The V gene is TRBV7-2, the J gene TRBJ1-2; no definite D call. In germline, CDR1 is SGHTA, CDR2 FQGNSA. The CDR3 consists of 14 residues. V lost 1 base, J lost 4 bases, and 10 bases lay in between. DNA for the CDR3: TGTGCCAGCAGCTTAGACAGATTCGGCTATGGCTACACCTTC. This gives the protein CASSLDRFGYGYTF.

This clone was seen only a few times. The rearrangement joins TRBV11-2 to TRBJ1-1; TRBD1 aligns across 7 bases. Germline V gives CDR1 SGHAT, CDR2 FQNNGV. Trimming at V came to 5 bases and at J to 3 bases, leaving 3 bases not matched to a gene. The CDR3 has 13 residues. The CDR3 reads CASSPGQHTEAFF. CDR3 DNA sequence: TGTGCCAGCAGCCCGGGACAGCACACTGAAGCTTTCTTT.

This clone was detected only a few times. The gene calls are TRBV6-5 and TRBJ2-1; possible D gene TRBD1, 5 bases. The CDR3 runs 15 residues. V was clipped by 6 bases and J by 8 bases, with 20 bases between them. Germline V lookup: CDR1 MNHEY, CDR2 SVGAGI. The CDR3 protein is CASSRQGAFSYEQFF. CDR3 nucleotides: TGTGCCAGCAGCAGACAAGGGGCATTTTCGTATGAGCAGTTCTTC.

This sequence joins TRBV19 and TRBJ2-2, with 8 bases aligning to TRBD1. V shed 6 bases, J shed 4 bases, and the junction held 7 bases outside the gene matches. This CDR3 is built from 15 residues. Germline values: CDR1 LNHDA, CDR2 SQIVND (reference sequence). Here the CDR3 DNA reads TGTGCCAGTAGATTGCGGACAGGGAGCACCGGGGAGCTGTTTTTT. It specifies CASRLRTGSTGELFF.

There are a few counts of this clone. The same CDR3 is also encoded by other DNA sequences in this sample. V gene TRBV5-1 combines with J gene TRBJ2-3; possible D gene TRBD2, 5 bases. CDR1 is SGHRS and CDR2 is YFSETQ in the germline V gene. The CDR3 has 14 amino acids. The V gene lost 0 bases and the J gene lost 2 bases, with 7 bases spanning the gap. The CDR3 sequence is CASSLAGSTDTQYF. The DNA for the CDR3 is TGCGCCAGCAGCTTGGCGGGGTCCACAGATACGCAGTATTTT.

A few counts support this clone. This rearrangement joins TRBV18 to TRBJ1-2; TRBD1 agrees at 10 bases. Germline loops: CDR1 KGHSH, CDR2 LQKENI. V lost 3 bases to trimming and J lost 6 bases; unmatched junction nucleotides: 7. The CDR3 totals 15 residues. CDR3 residues: CASSPGTGVFDGYTF. CDR3 nucleotides: TGTGCCAGCTCACCGGGGACAGGGGTCTTCGATGGCTACACCTTC.

J is TRBJ1-1 and V is TRBV2, with D hard to call. Trimming shortened V by 9 bases and J by 0 bases, and 11 bases separated the two germline ends. This CDR3 region has 13 residues. Germline V gene data show CDR1 as SNHLY and CDR2 as FYNNEI. Here the CDR3 reads CARAMEMNTEAFF. CDR3 in DNA: TGTGCCAGGGCTATGGAGATGAACACTGAAGCTTTCTTT.